Reported below is one T cell receptor (beta chain). Its antigen is as yet unknown. This specimen belongs to a study of blood T cells in healthy people across ages. PBMCs, at least 7 million per sample, were isolated. Study observations and caveats: As age increased, TCR beta diversity per million T cells fell in a roughly linear fashion.

A second PCR of roughly 7 to 11 cycles used a sample-barcoded 5' primer and a J-beta primer mix. Tagging of each cDNA molecule was performed by a template-switch adaptor with 12 random nucleotides. MiXCR, applied by TCRdb to the 5' RACE reads, yields one record per CDR3 protein. The sample has hundreds of thousands of distinct CDR3 sequences; 20% to 25% are singletons. The sequenced sample was blood. This sequence was found in a man between 65 and 85 years old in good health.

The CDR3 loop is CAAKGGGKLFF. In DNA form, the CDR3 reads TGTGCCGCCAAGGGCGGGGGAAAACTGTTTTTT. The rearrangement uses TRBV6-5 and TRBJ1-4, with D maybe TRBD1 (5 bases). Germline V CDR1 and CDR2: MNHEY, SVGAGI. CDR3 length: 11 amino acids. With 11 bases removed from V and 10 bases from J, the gap between germline ends came to 14 bases.